This is a list of T cell receptor beta chains from one sample in a study of Ad26.COV2.S vaccination and SARS-CoV-2 variants. Here immunoSEQ multiplex PCR was the method, and the copy in TCRdb shows in-frame clones only, minus some. The table has approximately 450,000 clones, around 90% seen once. The input for sequencing was peripheral blood, taken in a trial of Ad26.COV2.S vaccine versus placebo. The receptors shown here come from a person between 18 and 65 years old who received the Ad26.COV2.S COVID-19 vaccine or a placebo. CDR3s include the opening cysteine and the closing phenylalanine or tryptophan. A D gene is named only where the DNA matches it firmly. Size tells how often a clone was seen (once, few, many) or the class of an expanded clone, and some rows leave it out.

D gene	clone size	CDR3 length	J gene	V gene	CDR3 DNA	CDR3 protein
-	-	12	TRBJ2-7	TRBV12-3/TRBV12-4	TGTGCCAGCAGTTTTTCTAGGAACGAGCAGTACTTC	CASSFSRNEQYF
-	-	14	TRBJ1-2	TRBV5-1	TGCGCCAGCAGCCCCGCCCCCCCTAACTATGGCTACACCTTC	CASSPAPPNYGYTF
-	once	14	TRBJ1-4	TRBV19	TGTGCCAGTAGTATGAGCACCATAAATGAAAAACTGTTTTTT	CASSMSTINEKLFF
-	-	15	TRBJ1-2	TRBV18	TGTGCCAGCTCACCAGGGCCAGGGGAGGGCTATGGCTACACCTTC	CASSPGPGEGYGYTF
-	once	16	TRBJ1-1	TRBV28	TGTGCCAGCAGCTCAGGGGCGGCTAGATTGTCTACTGAAGCTTTCTTT	CASSSGAARLSTEAFF
-	-	17	TRBJ1-3	TRBV7-9	TGTGCCAGCAGCCAAGGGTTACAGCTGAGCTCTGGAAACACCATATATTTT	CASSQGLQLSSGNTIYF
-	-	14	TRBJ1-1	TRBV5-6	TGTGCCAGCAGCGCTACTCCGGGGGGCACTGAAGCTTTCTTT	CASSATPGGTEAFF
-	-	11	TRBJ2-3	TRBV20-1	TGCAGTGCTAGAGATCTGGATACGCAGTATTTT	CSARDLDTQYF
TRBD2	-	14	TRBJ2-2	TRBV10-1	TGCGCCAGCTCCAGCGGGAGTAACACCGGGGAGCTGTTTTTT	CASSSGSNTGELFF
-	-	13	TRBJ2-1	TRBV11-3	TGTGCCAGCAGCTTAACCTTAGGGGCGGCACAGTTCTTC	CASSLTLGAAQFF
-	few	13	TRBJ1-3	TRBV30	TGTGCCTGGAGTCGGAGCTCTGGAAACACCATATATTTT	CAWSRSSGNTIYF
TRBD2	-	19	TRBJ2-1	TRBV4-2	TGTGCCAGCAGCCAGCAGCCCGCTGGGACTAGCGGGTTCTTGGATGAGCAGTTCTTC	CASSQQPAGTSGFLDEQFF
-	-	14	TRBJ1-1	TRBV14	TGTGCCAGCAGCCGCCTTACAGGGAACACTGAAGCTTTCTTT	CASSRLTGNTEAFF
-	-	16	TRBJ1-4	TRBV4-1	TGCGCCAGCAGCCTTACGGCGGGATCCGATAACGAAAAACTGTTTTTT	CASSLTAGSDNEKLFF
-	-	13	TRBJ1-4	TRBV2	TGTGCCAGCAGTGAGCCGGGGGTTGAAAAACTGTTTTTT	CASSEPGVEKLFF
-	-	14	TRBJ1-4	TRBV7-9	TGTGCCAGCACCTCGGTTGGAGCTAATGAAAAACTGTTTTTT	CASTSVGANEKLFF
TRBD1	-	14	TRBJ1-4	TRBV4-3	TGCGCCAGCAGCCCTGGACAGGGTTGGGAAAAACTGTTTTTT	CASSPGQGWEKLFF
-	-	12	TRBJ2-7	TRBV12-3/TRBV12-4	TGTGCCAGTGGCGGGACAAGCTACGAGCAGTACTTC	CASGGTSYEQYF
TRBD1	-	15	TRBJ1-5	TRBV19	TGTGCCAGTAGTACCAAGGGACAGATCAATCAGCCCCAGCATTTT	CASSTKGQINQPQHF
TRBD2	-	15	TRBJ2-7	TRBV28	TGTGCCAGCAGTTTTGTTGGGACTACCCAATACGAGCAGTACTTC	CASSFVGTTQYEQYF
-	-	14	TRBJ2-3	TRBV19	TGTGCCAGTAGTGCCGCGCCAGGGTTCGATACGCAGTATTTT	CASSAAPGFDTQYF
-	-	16	TRBJ2-7	TRBV2	TGTGCCACCGCCACCTGGGGTGTATCACTCCGGAGGGAGCAGTACTTC	CATATWGVSLRREQYF
TRBD1	-	15	TRBJ1-2	TRBV6-5	TGTGCCAGCAGTTACGGGACAGGTACGGGACATGGCTACACCTTC	CASSYGTGTGHGYTF
-	-	16	TRBJ2-1	TRBV4-1	TGCGCCAGCAGCCAAATACTGACTACCGAATACAATGAGCAGTTCTTC	CASSQILTTEYNEQFF
TRBD2	-	16	TRBJ2-3	TRBV5-8	TGTGCCAGCAGCTTGGGGTTAGCGGGACCCACAGATACGCAGTATTTT	CASSLGLAGPTDTQYF
-	-	15	TRBJ1-6	TRBV5-1	TGCGCCAGCAGAGGGGCTGTAGGGAGCGATTCACCCCTCCACTTT	CASRGAVGSDSPLHF
-	-	16	TRBJ2-3	TRBV28	TGTGCCAGCAGACCTGGACGAGGGGGTTGGACAGATACGCAGTATTTT	CASRPGRGGWTDTQYF